The clone carrying this T cell receptor beta chain was detected ten times or more. Its target is unknown. The data belong to a study of identical twins. The study's findings and limits: Interpretation of the results relied on cross-sectional statistical analysis and not on following the same donors. Out-of-frame alpha sequences shared between twins exhibited an excess of low generation probability.

Via MiXCR, TCRdb re-called the 5' RACE reads, giving one row per CDR3 protein. The table shows roughly 240,000 distinct CDR3 sequences, with 7.5% occurring only once. V lost 0 bases and J 2 bases, leaving 2 bases between the germline ends. This CDR3 is 12 amino acids long. A further study also used this sample, focusing on yellow fever vaccine responses in identical twins.

The V gene is TRBV12-3 or TRBV12-4, the J gene TRBJ2-7; D not resolved. This receptor was obtained from a woman aged 18-29 years in good health. The sample was CD8+ T cells sorted from blood. For the CDR3, the DNA is TGTGCCAGCAGTTTAGCCCCCTACGAGCAGTACTTC. Translation: CASSLAPYEQYF.